This T cell receptor (beta chain) came from a study of blood T cell repertoires in COVID-19. Study overall: There were acute and convalescent COVID-19 samples, and they came from the United States, Italy and Spain. T cells, B-cell-depleted T cells, or PBMCs supplied cDNA or gDNA.

This CDR3 spans 14 amino acids. Looked up from germline, CDR1 is MNHEY and CDR2 is SVGAGI. The V gene end was trimmed by 7 bases and the J gene end by 5 bases; junction bases not matched to a gene: 9. In the original processing: Nucleated cell counts were estimated from reference gene primer amplification. Assay: immunoSEQ multiplex PCR; the TCRdb copy retains only in-frame clones and omits some. The D gene and trimming were derived from the DNA, and the V and J assignments and clone size from that table. The table lists roughly 89,000 clones, approximately 80% of them singletons. The specimen was peripheral blood. The sequence derives from a woman older than 75 with acute or convalescent COVID-19. The V call is TRBV6-5, the J call TRBJ1-2, with TRBD1 matching over 8 bases. CDR3 region: CASTRDRGFYGYTF. The CDR3 nucleotides read TGTGCCAGCACTCGCGACAGGGGCTTTTATGGCTACACCTTC.